What follows are 11 T cell receptor beta chains derived from one specimen sequenced in a study of CD4 and CD8 cells across lung adenocarcinoma regions. TCRdb processed the PCR reads anew with MiXCR; each CDR3 protein has one entry. The data show 20,000 to 25,000 distinct CDR3 sequences, with 40% to 65% seen just once and about a fifth held by the top ten. Specimen: CD4+ T cells from the center of a lung tumor. The receptors come from a male donor with lung adenocarcinoma. The CD4 and CD8 labels of this study may be unreliable.

This clonotype appeared many times. This sequence joins TRBV6-1 and TRBJ2-2; D perhaps matches TRBD1 (6 bases). Germline V CDR1 and CDR2: MNHNS, SASEGT. Trimming pared 5 bases from V and 0 bases from J, leaving 16 bases between. The CDR3 runs 17 residues. Here the CDR3 reads CASSTHRDTTNTGELFF. CDR3 nucleotides: TGTGCCAGCAGTACCCACCGGGACACCACGAACACCGGGGAGCTGTTTTTT.

The rearrangement links TRBV30 to TRBJ2-1, with D unresolved. The tail of the sequence fits TRBJ2-7 better, so the J call may be wrong. CDR3 length: 11 residues. Germline V lookup: CDR1 GTSNPN, CDR2 SVGIG (reference sequence). CDR3: CAWSAQHEQYF. Written as DNA, the CDR3 is TGTGCCTGGAGTGCGCAGCACGAGCAGTACTTC.

A remark on this clonotype: At one boundary the junction diverges from the germline segment, which might be a read error. DNA for the CDR3: TGTGCCAGCAGTGGGGGCCTCGCCGCGGGGCTGAGAGTCACAGATACGCAGTATTTC. This gives the protein CASSGGLAAGLRVTDTQYF. This sequence joins TRBV6-1 and TRBJ2-3; weak D call: TRBD2 (6 bases). The germline V gene has CDR1 MNHNS and CDR2 SASEGT. CDR3 length: 19 amino acids.

This clonotype was seen more than once but under ten times. V and J are TRBV7-2 and TRBJ2-3; D remains unclear. Germline CDR1 is SGHTA and CDR2 is FQGNSA. This CDR3 contains 12 residues. With 6 bases removed from V and 6 bases from J, the gap between germline ends came to 10 bases. The CDR3 nucleotides read TGTGCCAGCAGTCCCGTTGTGGATACGCAGTATTTT. This codes for CASSPVVDTQYF.

In its sample, this clonotype was seen many times. The chain combines TRBV7-2 with TRBJ1-2; 7 nucleotides align to TRBD1. Germline V gives CDR1 SGHTA, CDR2 FQGNSA. Trimming cost V 5 bases and J 4 bases; bases outside gene matches: 13. The CDR3 sequence is 16 residues long. CDR3 residues: CASSRDNRGRIYGYTF. The CDR3 DNA is TGTGCCAGCAGCCGAGATAACAGGGGTAGGATCTATGGCTACACCTTC. Full variable domain (outside the CDR3, taken from reference TRBV7-2 and TRBJ1-2): GAGVSQSPSNKVTEKGKDVELRCDPISGHTALYWYRQSLGQGLEFLIYFQGNSAPDKSGLPSDRFSAERTGGSVSTLTIQRTQQEDSAVYLCASSRDNRGRIYGYTFGSGTRLTVV.

This clonotype was seen a few times. This could be a read error, since a much larger clone is one nucleotide away. The chain employs TRBV6-1 and TRBJ2-4; possibly TRBD2 for D (5 bases). The CDR3 is 12 amino acids. Trimming stripped 6 bases from V and 13 bases from J, with 16 bases between. Germline V gene lookup returns CDR1 MNHNS and CDR2 SASEGT. The CDR3: CASSPDFNEQYF. The CDR3 coding sequence is TGTGCCAGCAGCCCGGACTTCAATGAGCAGTACTTC.

The chain is built from TRBV7-8 and TRBJ2-3; 12 bases agree with TRBD2. Unmatched junction bases numbered 9, after V lost 4 bases and J lost 4 bases. CDR3 length: 17 amino acids. In germline, CDR1 is SGHVS, CDR2 FQNEAQ. The CDR3 here is CASSSSTSGRFADTQYF. The CDR3 DNA reads TGTGCCAGCAGCTCTTCTACTAGCGGGAGGTTTGCAGATACGCAGTATTTT.

This clonotype was observed a handful of times. This rearrangement joins TRBV11-3 to TRBJ2-4; 8 bases line up with TRBD1. The germline V gene encodes CDR1 SGHNT and CDR2 YENEEA. Trimming cost V 1 base and J 6 bases; bases outside gene matches: 5. This CDR3 contains 15 residues. The CDR3 DNA reads as TGTGCCAGCAGCTTAGGCGCAGGGGGCGCAAACATTCAGTACTTC. Amino acid sequence: CASSLGAGGANIQYF.

The chain uses TRBV6-5 and TRBJ2-5; 13 bases match TRBD2. CDR3 length equals 16 residues. Trimming cost V 0 bases and J 2 bases; bases outside gene matches: 0. Germline V gives CDR1 MNHEY, CDR2 SVGAGI. CDR3 nucleotides: TGTGCCAGCAGTTACTCGACTAGCGGGGGGCAAGAGACCCAGTACTTC. This encodes CASSYSTSGGQETQYF.

This clonotype showed up just a few times. This chain joins TRBV7-2 and TRBJ2-1; D unclear. The last part of the DNA fits TRBJ2-7 better; the J call may be wrong. Looked up from germline, CDR1 is SGHTA and CDR2 is FQGNSA. The CDR3 totals 13 residues. CDR3 bases: TGTGCCAGCAGCTTGGGATCTGGGTACGAGCAGTACTTC. Amino acids: CASSLGSGYEQYF.

This clonotype has a single count. V is TRBV6-1 and J is TRBJ2-2; no reliable D call. Trimming removed 6 bases at V and 12 bases at J, with 23 bases between. Germline-derived CDR1 and CDR2 are MNHNS and SASEGT. The CDR3 spans 15 residues. This CDR3 reads CASRLQAGIPDKLFF. The CDR3 region has the DNA TGTGCCAGCAGACTCCAGGCTGGAATTCCAGATAAGCTGTTTTTT.